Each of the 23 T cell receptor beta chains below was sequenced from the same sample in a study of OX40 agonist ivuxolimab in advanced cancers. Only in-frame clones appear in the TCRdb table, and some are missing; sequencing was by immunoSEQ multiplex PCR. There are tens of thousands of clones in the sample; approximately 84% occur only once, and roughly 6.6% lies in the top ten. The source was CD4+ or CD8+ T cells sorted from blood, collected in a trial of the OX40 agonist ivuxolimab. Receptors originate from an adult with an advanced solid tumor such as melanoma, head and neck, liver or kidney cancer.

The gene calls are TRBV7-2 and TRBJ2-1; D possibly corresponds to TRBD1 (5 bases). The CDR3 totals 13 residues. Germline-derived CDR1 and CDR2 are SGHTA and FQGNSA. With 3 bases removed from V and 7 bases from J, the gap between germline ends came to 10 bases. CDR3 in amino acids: CASSFQGINEQFF. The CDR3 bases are TGTGCCAGCAGCTTTCAGGGAATAAATGAGCAGTTCTTC.

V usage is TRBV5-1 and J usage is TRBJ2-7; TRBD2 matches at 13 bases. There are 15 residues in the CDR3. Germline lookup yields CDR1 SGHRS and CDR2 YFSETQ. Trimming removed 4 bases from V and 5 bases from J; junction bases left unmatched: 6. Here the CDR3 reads CASSTGLAGADEQYF. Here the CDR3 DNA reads TGCGCCAGCAGCACCGGACTAGCGGGAGCAGACGAGCAGTACTTC.

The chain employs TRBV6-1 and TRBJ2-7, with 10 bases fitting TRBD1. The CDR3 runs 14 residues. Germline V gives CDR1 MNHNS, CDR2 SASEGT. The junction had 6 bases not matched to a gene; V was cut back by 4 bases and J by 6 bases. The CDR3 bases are TGTGCCAGCAGTGGCGGGACAGGGGCTGGCGAGCAGTACTTC. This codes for CASSGGTGAGEQYF.

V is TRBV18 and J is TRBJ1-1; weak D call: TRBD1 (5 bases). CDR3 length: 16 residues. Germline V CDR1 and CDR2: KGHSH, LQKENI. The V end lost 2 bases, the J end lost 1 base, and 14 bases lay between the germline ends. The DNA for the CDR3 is TGTGCCAGCTCACCATTGACAGCCCGGAAGAACACTGAAGCTTTCTTT. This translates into CASSPLTARKNTEAFF. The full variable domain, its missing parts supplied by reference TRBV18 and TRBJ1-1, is NAGVMQNPRHLVRRRGQEARLRCSPMKGHSHVYWYRQLPEEGLKFMVYLQKENIIDESGMPKERFSAEFPKEGPSILRIQQVVRGDSAAYFCASSPLTARKNTEAFFGQGTRLTVV.

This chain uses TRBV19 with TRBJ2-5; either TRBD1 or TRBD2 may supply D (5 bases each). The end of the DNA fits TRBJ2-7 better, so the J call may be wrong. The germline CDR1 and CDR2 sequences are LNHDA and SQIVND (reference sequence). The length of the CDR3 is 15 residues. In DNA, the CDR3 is TGTGCCAGTAGTATGACTCGGGACCGAACCTACGAGCAGTACTTC. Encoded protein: CASSMTRDRTYEQYF.

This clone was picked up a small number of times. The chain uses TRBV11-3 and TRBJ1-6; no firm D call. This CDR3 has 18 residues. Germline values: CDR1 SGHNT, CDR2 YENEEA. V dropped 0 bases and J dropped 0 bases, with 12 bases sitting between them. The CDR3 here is CASSLDQSGSSYNSPLHF. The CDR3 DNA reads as TGTGCCAGCAGCTTAGATCAGAGCGGGAGCTCCTATAATTCACCCCTCCACTTT.

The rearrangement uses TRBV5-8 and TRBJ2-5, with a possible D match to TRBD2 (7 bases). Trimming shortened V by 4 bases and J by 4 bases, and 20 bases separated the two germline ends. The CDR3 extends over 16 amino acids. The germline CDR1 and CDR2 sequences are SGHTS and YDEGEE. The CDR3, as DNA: TGTGCCAGCAGCCCCACAGGGACTACCGGTGGAGAGACCCAGTACTTC. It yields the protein CASSPTGTTGGETQYF.

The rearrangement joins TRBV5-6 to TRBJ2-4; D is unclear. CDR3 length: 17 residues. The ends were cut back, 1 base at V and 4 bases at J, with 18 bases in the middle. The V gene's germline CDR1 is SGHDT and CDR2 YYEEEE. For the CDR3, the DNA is TGTGCCAGCAGCTTGTTGAAAATTGCGTTCGGAAAAAACATTCAGTACTTC. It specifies CASSLLKIAFGKNIQYF.

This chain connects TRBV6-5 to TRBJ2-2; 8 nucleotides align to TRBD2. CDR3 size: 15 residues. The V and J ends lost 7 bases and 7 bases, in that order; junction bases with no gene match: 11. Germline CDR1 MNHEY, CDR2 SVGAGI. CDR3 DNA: TGTGCCAGCAAGCGAATGGTAGCGGGACGCGGGGAGCTGTTTTTT. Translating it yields CASKRMVAGRGELFF.

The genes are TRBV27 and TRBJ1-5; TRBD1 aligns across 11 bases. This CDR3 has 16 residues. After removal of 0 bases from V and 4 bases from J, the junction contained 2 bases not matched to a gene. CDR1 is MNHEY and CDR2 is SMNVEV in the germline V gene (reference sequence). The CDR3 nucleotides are TGTGCCAGCAGTTTATCGGGACAGGGGGGGAATCAGCCCCAGCATTTT. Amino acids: CASSLSGQGGNQPQHF.

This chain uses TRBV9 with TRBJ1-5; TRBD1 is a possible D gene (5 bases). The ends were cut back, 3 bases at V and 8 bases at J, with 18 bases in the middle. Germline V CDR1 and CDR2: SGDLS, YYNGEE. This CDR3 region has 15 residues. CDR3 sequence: CASSALGRKGEPQHF. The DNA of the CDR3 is TGTGCCAGCAGCGCCCTTGGACGGAAAGGGGAGCCCCAGCATTTT.

CDR3 sequence (DNA): TGCAGCGCCCGGGACAGGGTAATGAACACTGAAGCTTTCTTT. Its protein product is CSARDRVMNTEAFF. V is TRBV29-1 and J is TRBJ1-1; 9 bases are a match to TRBD1. The CDR3 length is 14 residues. V shed 7 bases, J shed 0 bases, and the junction held 6 bases outside the gene matches. Germline V lookup: CDR1 SQVTM, CDR2 ANQGSEA.

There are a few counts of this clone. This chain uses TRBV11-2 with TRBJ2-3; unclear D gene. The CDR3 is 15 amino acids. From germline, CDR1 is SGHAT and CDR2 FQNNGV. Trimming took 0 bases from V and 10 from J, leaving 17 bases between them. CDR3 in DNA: TGTGCCAGCAGCTTAGAATTTGCGAGTTTATCTGCGCAGTATTTT. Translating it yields CASSLEFASLSAQYF. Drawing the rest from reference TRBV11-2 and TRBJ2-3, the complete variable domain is EAGVAQSPRYKIIEKRQSVAFWCNPISGHATLYWYQQILGQGPKLLIQFQNNGVVDDSQLPKDRFSAERLKGVDSTLKIQPAKLEDSAVYLCASSLEFASLSAQYFGPGTRLTVL.

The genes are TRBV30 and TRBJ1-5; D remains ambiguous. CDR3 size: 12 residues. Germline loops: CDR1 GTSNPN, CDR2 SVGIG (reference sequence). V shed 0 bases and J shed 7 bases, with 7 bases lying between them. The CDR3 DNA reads TGTGCCTGGAGTGTAAATGCCCAGCCCCAGCATTTT. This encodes CAWSVNAQPQHF. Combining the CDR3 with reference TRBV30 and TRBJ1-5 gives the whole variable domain SQTIHQWPATLVQPVGSPLSLECTVEGTSNPNLYWYRQAAGRGLQLLFYSVGIGQISSEVPQNLSASRPQDRQFILSSKKLLLSDSGFYLCAWSVNAQPQHFGDGTRLSIL.

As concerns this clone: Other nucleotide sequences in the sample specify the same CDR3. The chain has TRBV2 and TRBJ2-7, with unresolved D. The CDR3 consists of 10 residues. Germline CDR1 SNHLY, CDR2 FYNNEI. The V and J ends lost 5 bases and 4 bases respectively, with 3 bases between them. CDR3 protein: CASSLYEQYF. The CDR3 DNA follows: TGTGCCAGCAGTCTATACGAGCAGTACTTC.

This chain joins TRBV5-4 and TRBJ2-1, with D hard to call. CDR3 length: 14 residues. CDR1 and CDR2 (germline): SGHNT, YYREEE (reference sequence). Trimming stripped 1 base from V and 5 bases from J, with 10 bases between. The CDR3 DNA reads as TGTGCCAGCAGCTTGAGGGCGCTTAACAATGAGCAGTTCTTC. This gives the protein CASSLRALNNEQFF.

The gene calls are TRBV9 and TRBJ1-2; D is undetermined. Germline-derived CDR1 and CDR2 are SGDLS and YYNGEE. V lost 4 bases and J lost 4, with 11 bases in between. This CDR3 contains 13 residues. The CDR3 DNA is TGTGCCAGCAGCCCTAGCGCAGGCTATGGCTACACCTTC. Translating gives CASSPSAGYGYTF.

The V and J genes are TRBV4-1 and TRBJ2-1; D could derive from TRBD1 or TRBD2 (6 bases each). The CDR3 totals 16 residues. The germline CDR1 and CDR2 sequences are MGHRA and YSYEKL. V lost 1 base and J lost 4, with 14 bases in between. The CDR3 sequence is CASSQASTGAYNEQFF. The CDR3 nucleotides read TGCGCCAGCAGCCAAGCTTCTACGGGGGCTTACAATGAGCAGTTCTTC.

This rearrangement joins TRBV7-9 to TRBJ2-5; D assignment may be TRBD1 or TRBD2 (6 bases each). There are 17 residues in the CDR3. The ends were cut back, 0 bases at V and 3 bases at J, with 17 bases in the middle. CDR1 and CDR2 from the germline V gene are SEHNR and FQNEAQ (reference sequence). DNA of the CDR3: TGTGCCAGCAGCTTAGCGGGGGCAGGGGACTGGGAAGAGACCCAGTACTTC. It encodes CASSLAGAGDWEETQYF.

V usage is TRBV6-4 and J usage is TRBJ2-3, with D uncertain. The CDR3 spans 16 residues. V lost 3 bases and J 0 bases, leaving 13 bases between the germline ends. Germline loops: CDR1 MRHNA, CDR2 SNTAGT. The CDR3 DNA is TGTGCCAGCAGTGATGTCTTGGCGACTAGCACAGATACGCAGTATTTT. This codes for CASSDVLATSTDTQYF.

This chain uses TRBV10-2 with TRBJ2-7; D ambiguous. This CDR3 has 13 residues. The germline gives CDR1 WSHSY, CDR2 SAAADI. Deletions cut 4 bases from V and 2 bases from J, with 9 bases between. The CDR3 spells CASSVPVTYEQYF. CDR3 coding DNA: TGCGCCAGCAGTGTCCCAGTTACCTACGAGCAGTACTTC.

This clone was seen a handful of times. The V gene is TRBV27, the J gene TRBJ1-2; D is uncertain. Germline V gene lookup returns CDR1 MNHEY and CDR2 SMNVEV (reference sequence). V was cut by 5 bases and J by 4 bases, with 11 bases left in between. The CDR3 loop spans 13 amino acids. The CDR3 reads CASSASAFYGYTF. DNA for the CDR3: TGTGCCAGCAGTGCCTCGGCTTTCTATGGCTACACCTTC.

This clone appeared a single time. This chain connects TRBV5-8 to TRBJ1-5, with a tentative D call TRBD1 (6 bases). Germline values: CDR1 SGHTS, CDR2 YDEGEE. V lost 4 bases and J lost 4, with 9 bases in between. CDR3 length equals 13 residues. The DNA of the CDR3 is TGTGCCAGCAGCGTAGGGGGGAATCAGCCCCAGCATTTT. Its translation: CASSVGGNQPQHF. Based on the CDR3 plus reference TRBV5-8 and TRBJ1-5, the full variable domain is EAGVTQSPTHLIKTRGQQATLRCSPISGHTSVYWYQQALGLGLQFLLWYDEGEERNRGNFPPRFSGRQFPNYSSELNVNALELEDSALYLCASSVGGNQPQHFGDGTRLSIL.